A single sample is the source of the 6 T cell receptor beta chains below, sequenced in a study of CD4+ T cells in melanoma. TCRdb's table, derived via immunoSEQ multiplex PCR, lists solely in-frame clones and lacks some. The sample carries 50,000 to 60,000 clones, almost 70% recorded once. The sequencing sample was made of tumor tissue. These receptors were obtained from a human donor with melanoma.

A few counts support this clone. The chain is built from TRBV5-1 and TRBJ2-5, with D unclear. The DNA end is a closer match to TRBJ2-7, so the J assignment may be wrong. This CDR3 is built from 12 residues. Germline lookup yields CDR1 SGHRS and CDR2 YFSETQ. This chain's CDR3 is CASSLTAYEQYF. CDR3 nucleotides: TGCGCCAGCAGCTTGACTGCCTACGAGCAGTACTTC.

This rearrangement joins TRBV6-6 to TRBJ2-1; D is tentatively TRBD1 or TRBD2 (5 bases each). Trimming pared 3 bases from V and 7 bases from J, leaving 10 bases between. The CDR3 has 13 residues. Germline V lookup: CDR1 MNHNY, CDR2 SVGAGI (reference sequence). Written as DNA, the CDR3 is TGTGCCAGCAGTTATACTAGACAGAATGAGCAGTTCTTC. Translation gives CASSYTRQNEQFF.

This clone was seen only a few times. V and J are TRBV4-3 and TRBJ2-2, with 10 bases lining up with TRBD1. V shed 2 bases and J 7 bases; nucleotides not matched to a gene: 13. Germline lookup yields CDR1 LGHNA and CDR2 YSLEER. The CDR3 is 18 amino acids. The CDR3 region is CASSQHLPGQGTFGELFF. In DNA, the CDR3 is TGCGCCAGCAGCCAACATCTACCGGGACAGGGGACCTTCGGGGAGCTGTTTTTT.

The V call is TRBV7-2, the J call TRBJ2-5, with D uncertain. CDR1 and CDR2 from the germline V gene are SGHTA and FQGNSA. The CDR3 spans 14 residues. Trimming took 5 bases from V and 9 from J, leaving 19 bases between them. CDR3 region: CASSPVGASASQYF. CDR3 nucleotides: TGTGCCAGCAGCCCTGTCGGAGCCTCTGCCTCCCAGTACTTC.

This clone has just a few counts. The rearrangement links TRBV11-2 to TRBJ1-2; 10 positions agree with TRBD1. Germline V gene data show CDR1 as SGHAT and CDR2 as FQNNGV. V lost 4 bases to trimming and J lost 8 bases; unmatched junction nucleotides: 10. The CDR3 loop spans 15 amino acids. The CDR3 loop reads CASSSSPGTGDGYTF. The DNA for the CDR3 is TGTGCCAGCAGCTCCTCACCCGGGACAGGGGACGGCTACACCTTC.

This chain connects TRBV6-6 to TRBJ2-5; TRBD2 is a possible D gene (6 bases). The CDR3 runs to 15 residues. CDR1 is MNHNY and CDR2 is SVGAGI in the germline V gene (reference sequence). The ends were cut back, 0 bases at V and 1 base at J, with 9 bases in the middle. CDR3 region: CASSYSVGLQETQYF. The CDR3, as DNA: TGTGCCAGCAGTTACTCGGTGGGACTCCAAGAGACCCAGTACTTC.